These T cell receptor beta chains were read from a single sample in a study of OX40 agonist ivuxolimab in advanced cancers. Generated by immunoSEQ multiplex PCR, the TCRdb table keeps only in-frame clones and is missing some. The repertoire has fewer than 45,000 clones, approximately 90% of them found once; the top ten carry 0.45% to 0.7%. The input for sequencing was CD4+ or CD8+ T cells sorted from blood, taken in a trial of the OX40 agonist ivuxolimab. The receptors were sampled from an adult with an advanced solid tumor such as melanoma, head and neck, liver or kidney cancer. CDR3s include the opening cysteine and the closing phenylalanine or tryptophan. D genes are given only for firm matches. The size entry is marked missing in some rows and otherwise reads once, few, many or a size class.

d_call: TRBD2
j_call: TRBJ2-5
clone_size: NA
v_call: TRBV9
cdr3_aa: CASSDTGGETQYF
cdr3_nt: TGTGCCAGCAGCGACACGGGAGGAGAGACCCAGTACTTC

d_call: NA
j_call: TRBJ2-6
clone_size: NA
v_call: TRBV6-1
cdr3_aa: CASSGFTGSGANVLTF
cdr3_nt: TGTGCCAGCAGTGGATTTACAGGGTCCGGGGCCAACGTCCTGACTTTC

d_call: NA
j_call: TRBJ2-5
clone_size: NA
v_call: TRBV27
cdr3_aa: CASSGLPREETQYF
cdr3_nt: TGTGCCAGCAGTGGCCTCCCTAGAGAAGAGACCCAGTACTTC

d_call: NA
j_call: TRBJ1-3
clone_size: NA
v_call: TRBV5-5
cdr3_aa: CASSSGSFMSSGNTIYF
cdr3_nt: TGTGCCAGCAGCTCCGGGTCCTTCATGAGCTCTGGAAACACCATATATTTT

d_call: NA
j_call: TRBJ1-5
clone_size: NA
v_call: TRBV27
cdr3_aa: CASSDRTDNQPQHF
cdr3_nt: TGTGCCAGCAGTGACCGGACAGACAATCAGCCCCAGCATTTT

d_call: TRBD1
j_call: TRBJ1-5
clone_size: NA
v_call: TRBV5-1
cdr3_aa: CASSFGTGTLEPQHF
cdr3_nt: TGCGCCAGCAGCTTCGGGACAGGGACCTTGGAGCCCCAGCATTTT

d_call: NA
j_call: TRBJ2-7
clone_size: once
v_call: TRBV6-5
cdr3_aa: CASSRERRGPYEQYF
cdr3_nt: TGTGCCAGCAGCCGCGAACGGCGGGGCCCCTACGAGCAGTACTTC

d_call: TRBD2
j_call: TRBJ2-1
clone_size: NA
v_call: TRBV10-3
cdr3_aa: CAISETSVRNNYNEQFF
cdr3_nt: TGTGCCATCAGTGAGACTAGCGTCCGAAACAACTACAATGAGCAGTTCTTC

d_call: NA
j_call: TRBJ1-5
clone_size: NA
v_call: TRBV7-2
cdr3_aa: CASSLAMGWGQPQHF
cdr3_nt: TGTGCCAGCAGCTTAGCGATGGGGTGGGGTCAGCCCCAGCATTTT

d_call: TRBD1
j_call: TRBJ1-6
clone_size: NA
v_call: TRBV7-2
cdr3_aa: CASSYYRGLDSPLHF
cdr3_nt: TGTGCCAGCAGCTATTACAGGGGGCTAGATTCACCCCTCCACTTT

d_call: NA
j_call: TRBJ1-2
clone_size: NA
v_call: TRBV7-9
cdr3_aa: CASSLDADRFYGYTF
cdr3_nt: TGTGCCAGCAGCTTGGACGCAGACAGATTCTATGGCTACACCTTC

d_call: TRBD2
j_call: TRBJ2-3
clone_size: NA
v_call: TRBV5-1
cdr3_aa: CASSFGTSGGDTQYF
cdr3_nt: TGCGCCAGCAGCTTCGGGACTAGCGGGGGGGATACGCAGTATTTT

d_call: TRBD1
j_call: TRBJ1-1
clone_size: NA
v_call: TRBV7-9
cdr3_aa: CASSSGQVNTEAFF
cdr3_nt: TGTGCCAGCAGCTCGGGACAGGTGAACACTGAAGCTTTCTTT

d_call: NA
j_call: TRBJ1-3
clone_size: NA
v_call: TRBV5-1
cdr3_aa: CASSEQSSGNTIYF
cdr3_nt: TGCGCCAGCAGCGAACAGTCCTCTGGAAACACCATATATTTT

d_call: NA
j_call: TRBJ1-5
clone_size: medium-sized
v_call: TRBV15
cdr3_aa: CATRGGLGSNQPQHF
cdr3_nt: TGTGCCACCAGGGGGGGGCTCGGAAGCAATCAGCCCCAGCATTTT

d_call: NA
j_call: TRBJ1-4
clone_size: NA
v_call: TRBV20-1
cdr3_aa: CSARTNEKLFF
cdr3_nt: TGCAGTGCTAGAACTAATGAAAAACTGTTTTTT

d_call: TRBD1
j_call: TRBJ1-2
clone_size: NA
v_call: TRBV9
cdr3_aa: CASSVGDRPYGYTF
cdr3_nt: TGTGCCAGCAGCGTAGGGGACAGGCCCTATGGCTACACCTTC

d_call: NA
j_call: TRBJ1-1
clone_size: NA
v_call: TRBV9
cdr3_aa: CASSVVDRNTEAFF
cdr3_nt: TGTGCCAGCAGCGTAGTAGACAGGAACACTGAAGCTTTCTTT

d_call: NA
j_call: TRBJ2-7
clone_size: NA
v_call: TRBV5-4
cdr3_aa: CASSSHSGFSGSSYEQYF
cdr3_nt: TGTGCCAGCAGCTCCCACTCGGGGTTCTCGGGTAGCTCCTACGAGCAGTACTTC

d_call: TRBD2
j_call: TRBJ2-5
clone_size: NA
v_call: TRBV7-2
cdr3_aa: CASSSAPLRGSQETQYF
cdr3_nt: TGTGCCAGCAGCTCCGCCCCACTGCGGGGGAGCCAAGAGACCCAGTACTTC

d_call: NA
j_call: TRBJ1-6
clone_size: NA
v_call: TRBV4-2
cdr3_aa: CASSQDWSTNSPLHF
cdr3_nt: TGTGCCAGCAGCCAAGATTGGTCTACGAATTCACCCCTCCACTTT

d_call: NA
j_call: TRBJ1-6
clone_size: NA
v_call: TRBV2
cdr3_aa: CASRSNSPLHF
cdr3_nt: TGTGCCAGCAGAAGTAATTCACCCCTCCACTTT

d_call: TRBD1
j_call: TRBJ1-6
clone_size: NA
v_call: TRBV5-1
cdr3_aa: CASSLAGTEVSPLHF
cdr3_nt: TGCGCCAGCAGCTTGGCGGGGACAGAAGTTTCACCCCTCCACTTT

d_call: NA
j_call: TRBJ2-7
clone_size: NA
v_call: TRBV11-2
cdr3_aa: CASSLGWQSYEQYF
cdr3_nt: TGTGCCAGCAGCTTAGGTTGGCAGAGCTACGAGCAGTACTTC

d_call: NA
j_call: TRBJ1-2
clone_size: NA
v_call: TRBV4-1
cdr3_aa: CASSQDPPGVGRYGYTF
cdr3_nt: TGCGCCAGCAGCCAAGATCCTCCGGGGGTAGGGAGATATGGCTACACCTTC

d_call: TRBD2
j_call: TRBJ2-3
clone_size: NA
v_call: TRBV11-3
cdr3_aa: CASSPGLAGGRSDTQYF
cdr3_nt: TGTGCCAGCTCCCCGGGACTAGCGGGGGGAAGATCAGATACGCAGTATTTT

d_call: NA
j_call: TRBJ1-5
clone_size: NA
v_call: TRBV6-5
cdr3_aa: CASSYDSQNQPQHF
cdr3_nt: TGTGCCAGCAGTTACGACAGTCAAAATCAGCCCCAGCATTTT

d_call: NA
j_call: TRBJ1-1
clone_size: few
v_call: TRBV7-2
cdr3_aa: CASSLQNTEAFF
cdr3_nt: TGTGCCAGCAGCTTACAGAACACTGAAGCTTTCTTT

d_call: NA
j_call: TRBJ2-5
clone_size: NA
v_call: TRBV19
cdr3_aa: CASSLGGQVPETQYF
cdr3_nt: TGTGCCAGTAGTTTGGGGGGCCAAGTACCAGAGACCCAGTACTTC

d_call: TRBD1
j_call: TRBJ2-1
clone_size: NA
v_call: TRBV6-1
cdr3_aa: CASSDSGTGFNEQFF
cdr3_nt: TGTGCCAGCAGCGACTCGGGGACAGGGTTCAATGAGCAGTTCTTC

d_call: TRBD2
j_call: TRBJ2-5
clone_size: NA
v_call: TRBV19
cdr3_aa: CASKVSGGETQYF
cdr3_nt: TGTGCCAGTAAAGTTAGCGGGGGGGAGACCCAGTACTTC

d_call: TRBD1
j_call: TRBJ1-2
clone_size: NA
v_call: TRBV7-8
cdr3_aa: CASSHDRGEGYTF
cdr3_nt: TGTGCCAGCAGCCACGACAGGGGCGAGGGCTACACCTTC

d_call: NA
j_call: TRBJ2-5
clone_size: NA
v_call: TRBV4-2
cdr3_aa: CASSQGRTLMEETQYF
cdr3_nt: TGTGCCAGCAGCCAAGGCAGGACATTGATGGAAGAGACCCAGTACTTC

d_call: NA
j_call: TRBJ1-2
clone_size: few
v_call: TRBV9
cdr3_aa: CASSAGRAVLGYTF
cdr3_nt: TGTGCCAGCAGCGCAGGCCGGGCGGTTTTGGGCTACACCTTC

d_call: NA
j_call: TRBJ2-2
clone_size: few
v_call: TRBV4-3
cdr3_aa: CASSQLGRNTGELFF
cdr3_nt: TGCGCCAGCAGCCAATTGGGACGGAACACCGGGGAGCTGTTTTTT

d_call: NA
j_call: TRBJ1-4
clone_size: NA
v_call: TRBV25-1
cdr3_aa: CASSESGGATEKLFF
cdr3_nt: TGTGCCAGCAGTGAATCTGGAGGGGCAACCGAAAAACTGTTTTTT

d_call: NA
j_call: TRBJ2-1
clone_size: NA
v_call: TRBV5-1
cdr3_aa: CASSSDTGAGYNEQFF
cdr3_nt: TGCGCCAGCAGCTCGGATACAGGCGCCGGATACAATGAGCAGTTCTTC